This T cell receptor (beta chain) was sequenced during a study of cytomegalovirus exposure and HLA in healthy donors. Notes on the study in general: Presence/absence analyses rested on an assumption that sequencing depth was roughly uniform across donors. The investigators catalogued 150 to 200 TCR beta chains as cytomegalovirus-associated.

The PCR employed 60 Vbeta primers together with 13 Jbeta primers. The protocol was immunoSEQ multiplex PCR, while the TCRdb copy is restricted to in-frame clones and leaves out a portion. The sample holds 250,000 to 350,000 clones; about 80% are singletons and the top ten take over 0.3%. A few counts support this clone. Antigen: not known. The TCR was taken from a girl aged 2 to 9 in good health and CMV-seronegative. Source material: PBMCs.

The DNA for the CDR3 is TGTGCCAGCAGTTTATTTGGACAGTCCTACGAGCAGTACTTC. Protein: CASSLFGQSYEQYF. The V call is TRBV27, the J call TRBJ2-7; the D gene is possibly TRBD1 (6 bases). This CDR3 region has 14 residues. V lost 1 base to trimming and J lost 1 base, with 8 bases between them. Germline V gives CDR1 MNHEY, CDR2 SMNVEV (reference sequence).